This entry describes one T cell receptor beta chain. Its antigen is still unknown. This CDR3 is also generated by other DNA sequences in the sample. The PCR used 60 Vbeta and 13 Jbeta primers. Some clones are missing from TCRdb's copy, which holds only in-frame ones; the method was immunoSEQ multiplex PCR. Found here are some 100,000 clones, 76% of them singletons; the top ten hold under 5%. This entry is derived from a study of cytomegalovirus exposure and HLA in healthy donors. The germline gives CDR1 SGHAT, CDR2 FQNNGV. CDR3 size: 15 residues. The germline V and J ends were trimmed by 4 bases and 1 base, with 13 bases remaining between them. General observations from the study: Earlier findings revealed that most TCR beta V segments proved productive either about 90% or about 30% of the time. Trimming of TCR beta V- and J-genes showed a link, identified in a later analysis, to a missense DCLRE1C variant.

Input material: PBMCs. The chain has TRBV11-2 and TRBJ1-1; TRBD1 might be the D (6 bases). The TCR originated in a woman aged 50 to 60 in good health and CMV-seropositive. DNA for the CDR3: TGTGCCAGCAGCTCAGTCGACAGGAGGAACACTGAAGCTTTCTTT. This codes for CASSSVDRRNTEAFF.